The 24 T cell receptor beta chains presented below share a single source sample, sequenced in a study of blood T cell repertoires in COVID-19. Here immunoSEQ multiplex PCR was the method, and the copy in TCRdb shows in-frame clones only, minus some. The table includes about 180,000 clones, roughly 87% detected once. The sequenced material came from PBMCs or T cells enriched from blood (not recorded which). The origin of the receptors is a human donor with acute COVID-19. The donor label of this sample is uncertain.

CDR3 coding DNA: TGTGCCATCAGTGAGGGCGGTGGAAACACCATATATTTT. Its protein product is CAISEGGGNTIYF. This chain uses TRBV10-3 with TRBJ1-3; no firm D call. The CDR3 is 13 amino acids. CDR1 ENHRY and CDR2 SYGVKD come from the germline V gene. Between the trimmed V and J ends, which lost 2 bases and 3 bases, there was a span of 5 bases.

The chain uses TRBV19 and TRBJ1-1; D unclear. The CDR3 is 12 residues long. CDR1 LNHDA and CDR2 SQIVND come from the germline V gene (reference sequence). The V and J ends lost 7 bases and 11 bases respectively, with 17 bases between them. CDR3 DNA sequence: TGTGCCAGTACTCAAGAAGGGAGAGGGGCTTTCTTT. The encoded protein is CASTQEGRGAFF.

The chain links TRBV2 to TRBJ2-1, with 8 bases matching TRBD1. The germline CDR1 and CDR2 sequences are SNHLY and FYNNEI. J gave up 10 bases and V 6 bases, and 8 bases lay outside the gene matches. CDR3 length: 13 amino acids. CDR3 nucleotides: TGTGCCAGCAGAGTGGACAGGGCCCGGGAGCAGTTCTTC. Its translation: CASRVDRAREQFF.

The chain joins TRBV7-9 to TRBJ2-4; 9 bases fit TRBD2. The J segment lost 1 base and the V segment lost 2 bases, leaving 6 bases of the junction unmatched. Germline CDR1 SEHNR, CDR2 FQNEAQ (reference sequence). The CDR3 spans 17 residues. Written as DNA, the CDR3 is TGTGCCAGCAGCTTAAAAGGCGGGGGGGCCGCCAAAAACATTCAGTACTTC. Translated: CASSLKGGGAAKNIQYF.

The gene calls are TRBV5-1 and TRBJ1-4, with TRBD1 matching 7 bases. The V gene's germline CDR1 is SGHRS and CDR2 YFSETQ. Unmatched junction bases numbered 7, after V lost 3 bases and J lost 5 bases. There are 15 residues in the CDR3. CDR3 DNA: TGCGCCAGCAGCTCCAGACAGGGCAACAATGAAAAACTGTTTTTT. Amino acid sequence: CASSSRQGNNEKLFF.

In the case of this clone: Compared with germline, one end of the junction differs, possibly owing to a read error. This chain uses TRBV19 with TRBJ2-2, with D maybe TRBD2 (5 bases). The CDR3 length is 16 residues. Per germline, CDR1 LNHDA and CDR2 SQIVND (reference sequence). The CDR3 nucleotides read TGTGCCAGTAGTACTGGACTGTCCCCGAACACCGGCGAGCTGTTTTTT. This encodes CASSTGLSPNTGELFF.

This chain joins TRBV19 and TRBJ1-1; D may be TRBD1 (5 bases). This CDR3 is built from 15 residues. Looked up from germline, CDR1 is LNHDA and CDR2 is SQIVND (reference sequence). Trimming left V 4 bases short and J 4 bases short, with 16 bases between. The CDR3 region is CASSTPKGIVTEAFF. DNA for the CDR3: TGTGCCAGTAGTACTCCGAAGGGGATCGTCACTGAAGCTTTCTTT.

CDR3 bases: TGTGCCAGCAGTTACTCGATTGGGGGCCCCTACGAGCAGTACTTC. Translation gives CASSYSIGGPYEQYF. The gene calls are TRBV6-5 and TRBJ2-7; D might be TRBD1 (6 bases). V was trimmed by 0 bases and J by 2 bases, leaving 11 bases between them. The CDR3 has 15 residues. Looked up from germline, CDR1 is MNHEY and CDR2 is SVGAGI.

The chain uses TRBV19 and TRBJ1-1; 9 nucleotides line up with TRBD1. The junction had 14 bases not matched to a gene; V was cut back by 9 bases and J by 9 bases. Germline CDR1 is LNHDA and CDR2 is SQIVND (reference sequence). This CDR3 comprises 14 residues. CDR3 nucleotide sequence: TGTGCCAGCCGTACAGGGGGCGGACTGGATCAAGCTTTCTTT. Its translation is CASRTGGGLDQAFF.

The CDR3: CASSGFQGHTEAFF. The CDR3 coding sequence is TGTGCCAGCAGTGGGTTCCAGGGGCACACTGAAGCTTTCTTT. The chain is built from TRBV2 and TRBJ1-1; D possibly corresponds to TRBD1 (6 bases). V lost 4 bases and J lost 3, with 12 bases in between. The CDR3 runs 14 residues. Germline CDR1 is SNHLY and CDR2 is FYNNEI.

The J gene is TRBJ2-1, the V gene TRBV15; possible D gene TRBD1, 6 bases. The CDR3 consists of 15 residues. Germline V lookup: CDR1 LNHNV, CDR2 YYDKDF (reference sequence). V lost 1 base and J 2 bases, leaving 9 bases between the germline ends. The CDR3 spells CATSRGTGTYNEQFF. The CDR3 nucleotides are TGTGCCACCAGCAGAGGTACAGGGACCTACAATGAGCAGTTCTTC.

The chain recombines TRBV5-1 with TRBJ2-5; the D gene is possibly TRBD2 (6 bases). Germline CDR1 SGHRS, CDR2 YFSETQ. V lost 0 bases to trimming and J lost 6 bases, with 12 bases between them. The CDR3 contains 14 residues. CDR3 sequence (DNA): TGCGCCAGCAGCTTGGATGGCGGGACGAAGACCCAGTACTTC. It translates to CASSLDGGTKTQYF.

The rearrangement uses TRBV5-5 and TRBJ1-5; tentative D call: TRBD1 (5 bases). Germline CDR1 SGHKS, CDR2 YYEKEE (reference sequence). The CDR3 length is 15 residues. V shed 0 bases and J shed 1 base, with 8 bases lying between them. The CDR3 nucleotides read TGTGCCAGCAGCTTGGCACAGGTGAGCAATCAGCCCCAGCATTTT. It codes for CASSLAQVSNQPQHF.

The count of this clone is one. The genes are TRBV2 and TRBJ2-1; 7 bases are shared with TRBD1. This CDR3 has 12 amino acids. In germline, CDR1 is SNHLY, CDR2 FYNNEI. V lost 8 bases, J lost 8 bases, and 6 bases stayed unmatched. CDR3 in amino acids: CASEQGGYEQFF. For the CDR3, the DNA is TGTGCCAGCGAACAAGGGGGCTATGAGCAGTTCTTC.

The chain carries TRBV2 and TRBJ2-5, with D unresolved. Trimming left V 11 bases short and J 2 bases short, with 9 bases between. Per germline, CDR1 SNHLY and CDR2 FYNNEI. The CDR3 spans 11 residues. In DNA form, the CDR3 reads TGTGCCGGTTCTGAGCAAGAGACCCAGTACTTC. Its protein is CAGSEQETQYF.

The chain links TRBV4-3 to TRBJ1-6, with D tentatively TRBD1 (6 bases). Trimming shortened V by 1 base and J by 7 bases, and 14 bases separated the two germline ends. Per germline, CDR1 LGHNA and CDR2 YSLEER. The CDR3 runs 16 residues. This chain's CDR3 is CASSQVQGYGNSPLHF. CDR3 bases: TGCGCCAGCAGCCAAGTGCAGGGGTACGGGAATTCACCCCTCCACTTT.

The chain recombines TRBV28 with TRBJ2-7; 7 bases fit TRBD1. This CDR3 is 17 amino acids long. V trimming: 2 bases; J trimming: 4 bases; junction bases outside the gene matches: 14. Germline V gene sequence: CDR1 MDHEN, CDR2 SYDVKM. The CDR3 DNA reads TGTGCCAGCAGTTTAAATCTAATCACAGGGGCAAAGTACGAGCAGTACTTC. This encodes CASSLNLITGAKYEQYF. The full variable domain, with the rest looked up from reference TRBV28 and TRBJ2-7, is DVKVTQSSRYLVKRTGEKVFLECVQDMDHENMFWYRQDPGLGLRLIYFSYDVKMKEKGDIPEGYSVSREKKERFSLILESASTNQTSMYLCASSLNLITGAKYEQYFGPGTRLTVT.

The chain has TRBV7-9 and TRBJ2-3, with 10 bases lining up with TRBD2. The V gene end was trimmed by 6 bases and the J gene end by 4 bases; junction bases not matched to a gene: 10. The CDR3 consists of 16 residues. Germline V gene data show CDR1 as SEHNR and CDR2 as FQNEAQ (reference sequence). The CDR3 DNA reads TGTGCCAGCAGATACTCAGGGCTAGCGGGGGCAGATACGCAGTATTTT. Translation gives CASRYSGLAGADTQYF.

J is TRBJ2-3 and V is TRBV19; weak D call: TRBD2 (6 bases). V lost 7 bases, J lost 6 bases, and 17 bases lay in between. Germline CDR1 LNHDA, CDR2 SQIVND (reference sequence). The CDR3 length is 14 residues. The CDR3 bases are TGTGCCAGTACAAGCGGGTGGGCTTCGGATACGCAGTATTTT. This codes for CASTSGWASDTQYF. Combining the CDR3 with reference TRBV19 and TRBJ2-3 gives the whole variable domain DGGITQSPKYLFRKEGQNVTLSCEQNLNHDAMYWYRQDPGQGLRLIYYSQIVNDFQKGDIAEGYSVSREKKESFPLTVTSAQKNPTAFYLCASTSGWASDTQYFGPGTRLTVL.

CDR3 loop: CASSIGGQTYRETQYF. As DNA, the CDR3 is TGTGCCAGTAGTATAGGGGGACAGACCTACCGAGAGACCCAGTACTTC. This chain connects TRBV19 to TRBJ2-5; 7 bases fit TRBD1. The V and J ends lost 1 base and 4 bases, in that order; junction bases with no gene match: 9. Germline V gene data show CDR1 as LNHDA and CDR2 as SQIVND (reference sequence). This CDR3 comprises 16 residues.

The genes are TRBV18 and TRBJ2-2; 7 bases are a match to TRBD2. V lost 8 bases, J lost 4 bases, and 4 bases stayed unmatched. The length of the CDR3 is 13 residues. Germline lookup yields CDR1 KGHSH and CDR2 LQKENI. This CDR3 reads CASRTRGTGELFF. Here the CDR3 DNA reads TGTGCCAGCCGGACTAGAGGCACCGGGGAGCTGTTTTTT.

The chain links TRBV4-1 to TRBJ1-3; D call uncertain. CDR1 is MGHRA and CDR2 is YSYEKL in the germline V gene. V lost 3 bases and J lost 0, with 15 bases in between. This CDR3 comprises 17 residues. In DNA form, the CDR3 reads TGCGCCAGCAGCCAGCCTTTCCCAGCGAGCTCTGGAAACACCATATATTTT. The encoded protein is CASSQPFPASSGNTIYF.

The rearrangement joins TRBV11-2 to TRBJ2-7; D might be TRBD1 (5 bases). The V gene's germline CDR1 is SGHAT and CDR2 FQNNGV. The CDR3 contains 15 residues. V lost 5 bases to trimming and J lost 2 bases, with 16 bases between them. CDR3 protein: CASSRNPRVTYEQYF. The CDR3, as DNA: TGTGCCAGCAGCAGAAACCCCAGGGTTACCTACGAGCAGTACTTC.

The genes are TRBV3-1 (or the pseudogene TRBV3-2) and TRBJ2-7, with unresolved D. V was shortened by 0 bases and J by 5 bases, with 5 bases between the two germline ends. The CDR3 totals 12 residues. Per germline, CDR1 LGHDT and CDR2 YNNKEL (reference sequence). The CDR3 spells CASSQDLNEQYF. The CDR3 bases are TGTGCCAGCAGCCAAGATTTAAACGAGCAGTACTTC.